The 17 T cell receptor beta chains in this list originate from one sample, sequenced in a study of T cells in Graves' hyperthyroidism and ophthalmopathy. Amplified TCR beta CDR3 regions derived from RNA transcripts. The primer set for the first-round RT-PCR of the TCR CDR3 was HTBI. Via MiXCR, TCRdb re-called the multiplex PCR reads, giving one row per CDR3 protein. Of some 800,000 distinct CDR3 sequences listed, roughly 40% are singletons. Sequenced input: blood. The receptors were gathered from a man between 18 and 35 years old with Graves' hyperthyroidism.

There are many counts of this clonotype. The chain has TRBV7-2 and TRBJ2-5, with a tentative D call TRBD2 (6 bases). V gave up 1 base and J gave up 3 bases, with 12 bases separating them. This CDR3 has 15 amino acids. The germline CDR1 and CDR2 sequences are SGHTA and FQGNSA. CDR3 sequence: CASSLVSSGEETQYF. In DNA, the CDR3 is TGTGCCAGCAGCTTAGTGAGTAGCGGAGAAGAGACCCAGTACTTC. Full variable domain (remainder filled in from reference TRBV7-2 and TRBJ2-5): GAGVSQSPSNKVTEKGKDVELRCDPISGHTALYWYRQSLGQGLEFLIYFQGNSAPDKSGLPSDRFSAERTGGSVSTLTIQRTQQEDSAVYLCASSLVSSGEETQYFGPGTRLLVL.

The chain carries TRBV11-2 and TRBJ1-1; D remains ambiguous. Germline assignment: CDR1 SGHAT and CDR2 FQNNGV. V lost 8 bases to trimming and J lost 1 base, with 11 bases between them. The length of the CDR3 is 13 residues. CDR3 protein: CASANGGNTEAFF. The CDR3 DNA is TGTGCCAGCGCAAATGGAGGGAACACTGAAGCTTTCTTT.

This clonotype came up many times. The chain joins TRBV10-3 to TRBJ1-3; 9 bases are shared with TRBD1. This CDR3 has 14 residues. After removal of 8 bases from V and 2 bases from J, the junction contained 4 bases not matched to a gene. Germline V gene lookup returns CDR1 ENHRY and CDR2 SYGVKD. Written as DNA, the CDR3 is TGTGCCATCTGGGGACAGGGAACTGGAAACACCATATATTTT. This encodes CAIWGQGTGNTIYF.

This clonotype was recorded a few times. The germline gene is not matched at one end of the junction; a read error may be the cause. The V call is TRBV7-2, the J call TRBJ1-3; D call uncertain. CDR1 is SGHTA and CDR2 is FQGNSA in the germline V gene. The CDR3 spans 14 residues. As DNA, the CDR3 is TGCGCCAGCAGCCAAGCCCCCATCGGAAACACCATATATTTT. Protein sequence: CASSQAPIGNTIYF.

This clonotype was found a few times. CDR3 loop: CASSYDSTNQPQHF. In DNA, the CDR3 is TGTGCCAGCAGTTACGACAGTACCAATCAGCCCCAGCATTTT. The rearrangement uses TRBV2 and TRBJ1-5; D perhaps matches TRBD1 (5 bases). The V gene's germline CDR1 is SNHLY and CDR2 FYNNEI. The CDR3 is 14 residues long. Trimming pared 5 bases from V and 3 bases from J, leaving 11 bases between.

J is TRBJ2-6 and V is TRBV6-5, with no clear D. Trimming shortened V by 6 bases and J by 1 base, and 10 bases separated the two germline ends. The V gene's germline CDR1 is MNHEY and CDR2 SVGAGI. The CDR3 consists of 15 residues. This CDR3 reads CASRNIYSGANVLTF. The CDR3 DNA follows: TGTGCCAGCAGAAACATCTATTCTGGGGCCAACGTCCTGACTTTC.

In its sample, this clonotype was seen many times. The gene calls are TRBV14 and TRBJ1-3; D is ambiguous. Looked up from germline, CDR1 is SGHDN and CDR2 is FVKESK. The CDR3 has 12 amino acids. V dropped 3 bases and J dropped 7 bases, with 7 bases sitting between them. CDR3 loop: CASSHSRNTIYF. Here the CDR3 DNA reads TGTGCCAGCAGCCATAGTCGGAACACCATATATTTT.

The chain combines TRBV9 with TRBJ2-2; no clear D gene. Per germline, CDR1 SGDLS and CDR2 YYNGEE. This CDR3 has 12 residues. Trimming cost V 6 bases and J 6 bases, with 9 bases left between them. The CDR3 region has the DNA TGTGCCAGCAAAAAGTTCTCCGGGGAGCTGTTTTTT. Residues: CASKKFSGELFF.

The chain recombines TRBV4-2 with TRBJ1-6; D is ambiguous. CDR3 size: 16 residues. Germline V gene sequence: CDR1 LGHNA, CDR2 YNFKEQ. With 1 base removed from V and 4 bases from J, the gap between germline ends came to 11 bases. CDR3 residues: CASSQGQERYNSPLHF. The CDR3 DNA reads as TGTGCCAGCAGCCAAGGCCAGGAGCGGTATAATTCACCCCTCCACTTT.

The V call is TRBV6-1, the J call TRBJ2-2; 7 nucleotides align to TRBD2. J was trimmed by 6 bases and V by 6 bases; bases with no gene match: 7. This CDR3 is 14 amino acids long. Germline V lookup: CDR1 MNHNS, CDR2 SASEGT. The CDR3: CASRDGLGPGELFF. The CDR3 DNA reads TGTGCCAGCAGGGACGGACTAGGCCCCGGGGAGCTGTTTTTT.

There are many counts of this clonotype. J is TRBJ1-1 and V is TRBV7-2; D unclear. Germline values: CDR1 SGHTA, CDR2 FQGNSA. Trimming shortened V by 3 bases and J by 0 bases, and 5 bases separated the two germline ends. The CDR3 is 13 amino acids. CDR3 region: CASSFGMNTEAFF. The CDR3 DNA is TGTGCCAGCAGCTTCGGGATGAACACTGAAGCTTTCTTT.

This clonotype has just a few counts. The V and J genes are TRBV11-2 and TRBJ1-3; TRBD1 agrees at 7 bases. In germline, CDR1 is SGHAT, CDR2 FQNNGV. J was trimmed by 8 bases and V by 5 bases; bases with no gene match: 6. This CDR3 comprises 13 residues. CDR3 nucleotide sequence: TGTGCCAGCAGCCGGGACAGTCGGGACACCATATATTTT. Translation: CASSRDSRDTIYF. Full variable domain (missing parts from reference TRBV11-2 and TRBJ1-3): EAGVAQSPRYKIIEKRQSVAFWCNPISGHATLYWYQQILGQGPKLLIQFQNNGVVDDSQLPKDRFSAERLKGVDSTLKIQPAKLEDSAVYLCASSRDSRDTIYFGEGSWLTVV.

The rearrangement links TRBV19 to TRBJ1-5; D is perhaps TRBD1 (5 bases). The CDR3 length is 13 residues. V was shortened by 3 bases and J by 14 bases, with 17 bases between the two germline ends. CDR1 is LNHDA, CDR2 SQIVND, per germline (reference sequence). The CDR3 here is CASSILQGQSEHF. CDR3 sequence (DNA): TGTGCCAGTAGTATCCTGCAGGGTCAGTCCGAGCATTTT.

This clonotype was seen repeatedly, ten times or more. V usage is TRBV7-9 and J usage is TRBJ2-7; 9 nucleotides align to TRBD1. V dropped 4 bases and J dropped 4; count of bases not matched to a gene: 5. This CDR3 spans 14 amino acids. Looked up from germline, CDR1 is SEHNR and CDR2 is FQNEAQ (reference sequence). CDR3 bases: TGTGCCAGCAGCTCGGACAGGGGAAGTTACGAGCAGTACTTC. Translation: CASSSDRGSYEQYF.

This clonotype was counted only a few times. This chain uses TRBV12-3 or TRBV12-4 with TRBJ2-5; D is perhaps TRBD1 or TRBD2 (5 bases each). V was clipped by 4 bases and J by 6 bases, with 15 bases between them. The CDR3 extends over 14 amino acids. CDR3 in DNA: TGTGCCAGCAGTTGGGGACCGCCGGGGAAGACCCAGTACTTC. This translates into CASSWGPPGKTQYF.

As to this clonotype: This clone may be a read error of a much larger clone one base away. V usage is TRBV7-2 and J usage is TRBJ1-1; maybe TRBD1 (6 bases). The CDR3 contains 15 residues. V was cut by 5 bases and J by 1 base, with 14 bases left in between. Germline V gene lookup returns CDR1 SGHTA and CDR2 FQGNSA. The CDR3 spells CASSGDRNENTEAFF. CDR3 nucleotides: TGTGCCAGCAGCGGAGACAGGAACGAGAACACTGAAGCTTTCTTT.

The rearrangement joins TRBV10-3 to TRBJ1-1; weak D call: TRBD1 (5 bases). CDR3 length equals 13 residues. The V end was cut by 5 bases, the J end by 4 bases, with 11 bases between. Germline assignment: CDR1 ENHRY and CDR2 SYGVKD. The CDR3 reads CAISRQGGTEAFF. CDR3 DNA sequence: TGTGCCATCAGTCGGCAGGGCGGCACTGAAGCTTTCTTT.